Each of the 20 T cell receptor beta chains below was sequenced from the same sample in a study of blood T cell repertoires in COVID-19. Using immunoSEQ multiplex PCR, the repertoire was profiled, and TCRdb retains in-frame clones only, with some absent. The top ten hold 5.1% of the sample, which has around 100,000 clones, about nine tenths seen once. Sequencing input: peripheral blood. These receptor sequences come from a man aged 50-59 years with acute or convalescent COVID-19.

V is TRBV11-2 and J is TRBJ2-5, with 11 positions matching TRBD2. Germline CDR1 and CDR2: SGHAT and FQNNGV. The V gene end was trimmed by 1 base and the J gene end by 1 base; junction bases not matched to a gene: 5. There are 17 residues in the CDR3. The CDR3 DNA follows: TGTGCCAGCAGCTTAGGATTAGCGGGAGGGCCCCAAGAGACCCAGTACTTC. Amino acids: CASSLGLAGGPQETQYF.

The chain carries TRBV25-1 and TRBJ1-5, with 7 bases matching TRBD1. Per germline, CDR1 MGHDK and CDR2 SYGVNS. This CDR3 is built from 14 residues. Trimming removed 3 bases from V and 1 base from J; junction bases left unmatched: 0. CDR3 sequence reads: CASSETGSNQPQHF. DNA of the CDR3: TGTGCCAGCAGTGAGACAGGGAGCAATCAGCCCCAGCATTTT.

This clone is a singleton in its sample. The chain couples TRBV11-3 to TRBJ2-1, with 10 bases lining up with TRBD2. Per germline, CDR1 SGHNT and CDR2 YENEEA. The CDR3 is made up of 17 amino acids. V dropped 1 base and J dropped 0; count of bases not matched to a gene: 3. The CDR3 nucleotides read TGTGCCAGCAGCTTAGCAGCGGGAGGGGTCTCCTACAATGAGCAGTTCTTC. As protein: CASSLAAGGVSYNEQFF.

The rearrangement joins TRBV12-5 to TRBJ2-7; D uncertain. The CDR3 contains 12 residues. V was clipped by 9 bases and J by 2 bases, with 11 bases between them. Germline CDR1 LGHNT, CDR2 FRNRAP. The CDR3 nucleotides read TGTGCTAGAACTGGCGGTACCTACGAGCAGTACTTC. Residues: CARTGGTYEQYF.

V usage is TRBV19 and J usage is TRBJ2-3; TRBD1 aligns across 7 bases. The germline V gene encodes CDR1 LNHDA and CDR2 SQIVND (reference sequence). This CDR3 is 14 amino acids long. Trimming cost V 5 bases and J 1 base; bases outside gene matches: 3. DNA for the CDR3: TGTGCCAGTAGTGCCGGGACAGGCACAGATACGCAGTATTTT. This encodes CASSAGTGTDTQYF. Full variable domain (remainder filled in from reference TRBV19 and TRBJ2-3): DGGITQSPKYLFRKEGQNVTLSCEQNLNHDAMYWYRQDPGQGLRLIYYSQIVNDFQKGDIAEGYSVSREKKESFPLTVTSAQKNPTAFYLCASSAGTGTDTQYFGPGTRLTVL.

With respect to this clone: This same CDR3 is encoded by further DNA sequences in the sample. The CDR3 spells CASSQGEGGNTEAFF. CDR3 nucleotides: TGTGCCAGCAGCCAAGGGGAGGGTGGGAACACTGAAGCTTTCTTT. The chain couples TRBV3-1 (or the pseudogene TRBV3-2) to TRBJ1-1; D ambiguous. The CDR3 totals 15 residues. V gave up 1 base and J gave up 1 base, with 10 bases separating them. Germline V lookup: CDR1 LGHDT, CDR2 YNNKEL (reference sequence).

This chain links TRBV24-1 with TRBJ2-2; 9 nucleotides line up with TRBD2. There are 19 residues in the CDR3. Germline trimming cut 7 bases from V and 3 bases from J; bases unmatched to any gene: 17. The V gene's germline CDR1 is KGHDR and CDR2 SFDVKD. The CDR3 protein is CATRTAGTSNLGDTGELFF. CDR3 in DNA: TGTGCCACCAGAACCGCCGGGACTAGCAATCTCGGGGACACCGGGGAGCTGTTTTTT.

The CDR3 loop reads CASSLVRPGLAGVNEQFF. The CDR3 DNA reads as TGCGCCAGCAGCTTGGTACGCCCGGGACTAGCGGGAGTTAATGAGCAGTTCTTC. This chain joins TRBV5-1 and TRBJ2-1, with 14 positions matching TRBD2. With 0 bases clipped from V and 7 bases from J, the junction kept 9 bases outside the gene matches. The CDR3 totals 18 residues. From germline, CDR1 is SGHRS and CDR2 YFSETQ.

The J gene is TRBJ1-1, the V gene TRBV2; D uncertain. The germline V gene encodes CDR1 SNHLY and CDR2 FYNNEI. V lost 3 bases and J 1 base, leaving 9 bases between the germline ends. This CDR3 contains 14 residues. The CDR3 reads CASSDVRKNTEAFF. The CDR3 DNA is TGTGCCAGCAGTGACGTCAGGAAGAACACTGAAGCTTTCTTT.

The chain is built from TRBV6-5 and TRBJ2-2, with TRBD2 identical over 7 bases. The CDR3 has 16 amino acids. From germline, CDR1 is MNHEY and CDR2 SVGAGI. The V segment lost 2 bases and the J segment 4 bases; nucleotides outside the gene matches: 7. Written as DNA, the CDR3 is TGTGCCAGCAGTTACCCCCGGGGGGTGGGCACCGGGGAGCTGTTTTTT. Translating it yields CASSYPRGVGTGELFF.

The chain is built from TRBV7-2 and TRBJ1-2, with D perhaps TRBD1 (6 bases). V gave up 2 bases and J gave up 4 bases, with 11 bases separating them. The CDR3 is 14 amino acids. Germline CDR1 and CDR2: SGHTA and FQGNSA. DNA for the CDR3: TGTGCCAGCAGCTTAAGGGGGGGGCTCTATGGCTACACCTTC. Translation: CASSLRGGLYGYTF.

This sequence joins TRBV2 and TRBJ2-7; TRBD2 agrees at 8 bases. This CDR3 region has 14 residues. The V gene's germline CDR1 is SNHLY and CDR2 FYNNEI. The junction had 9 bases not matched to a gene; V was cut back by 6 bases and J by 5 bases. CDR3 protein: CASRSGSLPNEQYF. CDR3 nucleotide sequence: TGTGCCAGCAGGAGCGGGAGTCTGCCCAACGAGCAGTACTTC.

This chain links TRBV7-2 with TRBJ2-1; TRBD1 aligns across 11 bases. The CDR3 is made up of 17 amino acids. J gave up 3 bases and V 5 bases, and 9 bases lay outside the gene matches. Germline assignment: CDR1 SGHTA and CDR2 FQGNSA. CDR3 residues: CASSRQQGQGGYNEQFF. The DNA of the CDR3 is TGTGCCAGCAGCAGGCAACAGGGACAGGGGGGCTACAATGAGCAGTTCTTC.

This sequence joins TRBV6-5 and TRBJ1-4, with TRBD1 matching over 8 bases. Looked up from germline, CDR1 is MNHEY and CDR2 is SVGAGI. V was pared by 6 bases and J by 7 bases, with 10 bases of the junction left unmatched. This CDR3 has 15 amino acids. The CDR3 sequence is CASSRSTGAGEKLFF. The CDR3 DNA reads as TGTGCCAGCAGCAGGTCGACAGGGGCGGGTGAAAAACTGTTTTTT.

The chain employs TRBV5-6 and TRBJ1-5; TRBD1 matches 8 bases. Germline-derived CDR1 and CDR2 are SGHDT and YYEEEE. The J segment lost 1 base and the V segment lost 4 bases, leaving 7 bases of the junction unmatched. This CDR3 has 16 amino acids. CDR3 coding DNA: TGTGCCAGCAGCCCTACCGGACAGGGAAGCAATCAGCCCCAGCATTTT. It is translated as CASSPTGQGSNQPQHF.

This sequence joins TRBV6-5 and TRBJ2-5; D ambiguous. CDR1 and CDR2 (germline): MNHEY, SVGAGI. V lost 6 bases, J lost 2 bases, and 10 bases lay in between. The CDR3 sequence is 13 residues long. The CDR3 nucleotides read TGTGCCAGCAGACGTACAGAACAAGAGACCCAGTACTTC. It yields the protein CASRRTEQETQYF.

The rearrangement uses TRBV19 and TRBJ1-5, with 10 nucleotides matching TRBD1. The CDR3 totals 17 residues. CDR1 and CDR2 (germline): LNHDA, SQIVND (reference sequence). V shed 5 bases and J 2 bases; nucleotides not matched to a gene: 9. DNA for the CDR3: TGTGCCAGTAGTTCGACAGGGGGCTTAGTAGGCAATCAGCCCCAGCATTTT. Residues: CASSSTGGLVGNQPQHF.

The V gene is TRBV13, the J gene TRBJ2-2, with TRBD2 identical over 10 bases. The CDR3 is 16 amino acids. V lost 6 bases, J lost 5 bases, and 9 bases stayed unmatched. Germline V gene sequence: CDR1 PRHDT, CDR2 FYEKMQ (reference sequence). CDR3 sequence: CASSASGRGKTGELFF. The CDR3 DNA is TGTGCCAGCAGTGCTAGCGGGAGAGGGAAAACCGGGGAGCTGTTTTTT.

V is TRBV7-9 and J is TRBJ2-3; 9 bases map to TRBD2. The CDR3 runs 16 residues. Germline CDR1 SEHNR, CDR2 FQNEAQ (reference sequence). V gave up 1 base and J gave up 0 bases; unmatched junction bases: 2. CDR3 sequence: CASSLEGLASTDTQYF. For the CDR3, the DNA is TGTGCCAGCAGCTTAGAGGGACTAGCTAGCACAGATACGCAGTATTTT.

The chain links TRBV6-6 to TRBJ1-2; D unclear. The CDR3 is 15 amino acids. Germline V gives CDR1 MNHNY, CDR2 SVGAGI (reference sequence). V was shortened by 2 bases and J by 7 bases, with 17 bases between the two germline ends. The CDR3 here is CASSYPTPGEGGYTF. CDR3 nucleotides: TGTGCCAGCAGTTACCCTACCCCTGGGGAGGGTGGCTACACCTTC.